The 17 T cell receptor beta chains in this list originate from one sample, sequenced in a study of identifying expanded T cells in peripheral blood. Repertoires were generated with immunoSEQ multiplex PCR, while TCRdb's copy carries only in-frame clones and drops some. Among roughly 120,000 clones listed, about nine tenths were seen once. The sequenced sample was blood. The receptor set was obtained from a person between 18 and 75 years old in good health.

The V and J genes are TRBV27 and TRBJ2-4, with TRBD1 identical over 7 bases. This CDR3 has 14 amino acids. Germline lookup yields CDR1 MNHEY and CDR2 SMNVEV (reference sequence). Trimming at V came to 1 base and at J to 9 bases, leaving 6 bases not matched to a gene. CDR3 sequence (DNA): TGTGCCAGCAGTTTATTTCTGGGACAGACCATTCAGTACTTC. Amino acid sequence: CASSLFLGQTIQYF.

The chain carries TRBV28 and TRBJ1-5; 11 bases agree with TRBD1. With 5 bases clipped from V and 2 bases from J, the junction kept 8 bases outside the gene matches. CDR3 size: 17 residues. Looked up from germline, CDR1 is MDHEN and CDR2 is SYDVKM. CDR3 DNA: TGTGCCAGCAGTCCGAGGACAGGGGGCTGGGGCAATCAGCCCCAGCATTTT. It translates to CASSPRTGGWGNQPQHF.

V and J are TRBV4-3 and TRBJ1-6; D is unclear. The ends were cut back, 0 bases at V and 11 bases at J, with 8 bases in the middle. The CDR3 spans 13 residues. The germline V gene has CDR1 LGHNA and CDR2 YSLEER. The CDR3 DNA follows: TGCGCCAGCAGCCAAGATGCACAGACACCCCTCCACTTT. Translating it yields CASSQDAQTPLHF.

This chain uses TRBV2 with TRBJ2-3, with D unresolved. V shed 4 bases and J shed 5 bases, with 13 bases lying between them. The CDR3 is made up of 14 amino acids. The germline V gene has CDR1 SNHLY and CDR2 FYNNEI. CDR3 coding DNA: TGTGCCAGCAGTGCGGCCTCGAGGCAAGATACGCAGTATTTT. It translates to CASSAASRQDTQYF.

The V gene is TRBV5-6, the J gene TRBJ1-2; 7 nucleotides align to TRBD1. Germline V gives CDR1 SGHDT, CDR2 YYEEEE. There are 14 residues in the CDR3. V lost 4 bases to trimming and J lost 8 bases; unmatched junction nucleotides: 11. Here the CDR3 reads CASSPPRDREGYTF. The CDR3 region has the DNA TGTGCCAGCAGCCCCCCACGGGACAGAGAAGGCTACACCTTC.

J is TRBJ1-2 and V is TRBV30; TRBD1 is a possible D gene (5 bases). The CDR3 loop spans 12 amino acids. The V gene lost 5 bases and the J gene lost 7 bases, with 14 bases spanning the gap. Germline loops: CDR1 GTSNPN, CDR2 SVGIG (reference sequence). CDR3 coding DNA: TGTGCCTGGGTTCGGGGGGAGAGTGGCTACACCTTC. Protein product: CAWVRGESGYTF.

The chain links TRBV5-3 to TRBJ1-5; D is unclear. TRBV5-3 is flagged as an ORF with uncertain function. V lost 8 bases, J lost 9 bases, and 15 bases lay in between. This CDR3 is 12 amino acids long. The CDR3, as DNA: TGTGCCAGCCCGCAGGCGGAGCGGCCCCAGCATTTT. Its translation: CASPQAERPQHF.

This clone appeared a single time. The gene calls are TRBV7-9 and TRBJ1-2; the match to TRBD1 covers 9 bases. The germline CDR1 and CDR2 sequences are SEHNR and FQNEAQ (reference sequence). V gave up 2 bases and J gave up 4 bases; unmatched junction bases: 8. The CDR3 consists of 16 residues. The CDR3 nucleotides read TGTGCCAGCAGCTTATGGGGAGGGACAGGGAGCTATGGCTACACCTTC. Encoded protein: CASSLWGGTGSYGYTF. Looking up the rest from reference TRBV7-9 and TRBJ1-2 gives the full variable domain: DTGVSQNPRHKITKRGQNVTFRCDPISEHNRLYWYRQTLGQGPEFLTYFQNEAQLEKSRLLSDRFSAERPKGSFSTLEIQRTEQGDSAMYLCASSLWGGTGSYGYTFGSGTRLTVV.

V and J are TRBV10-3 and TRBJ2-5; D call uncertain. With 8 bases removed from V and 1 base from J, the gap between germline ends came to 5 bases. Germline V gene data show CDR1 as ENHRY and CDR2 as SYGVKD. This CDR3 is 11 amino acids long. This CDR3 reads CAIGSQETQYF. In nucleotides, the CDR3 is TGTGCCATCGGTAGCCAAGAGACCCAGTACTTC.

The chain links TRBV28 to TRBJ1-2; D gene unclear. V lost 3 bases to trimming and J lost 6 bases, with 14 bases between them. This CDR3 comprises 14 residues. The germline V gene encodes CDR1 MDHEN and CDR2 SYDVKM. Here the CDR3 DNA reads TGTGCCAGCAGTTTCTTCCCCATAGTCGATGGCTACACCTTC. Protein: CASSFFPIVDGYTF.

The chain has TRBV18 and TRBJ2-5; tentative D call: TRBD1 (6 bases). Germline V lookup: CDR1 KGHSH, CDR2 LQKENI. Trimming cost V 0 bases and J 5 bases, with 10 bases left between them. The CDR3 length is 14 residues. In nucleotides, the CDR3 is TGTGCCAGCTCACCACCGGGGGCGACGGAGACCCAGTACTTC. It specifies CASSPPGATETQYF.

The chain combines TRBV7-9 with TRBJ2-1; TRBD2 matches at 7 bases. Germline V gene sequence: CDR1 SEHNR, CDR2 FQNEAQ (reference sequence). The CDR3 extends over 14 amino acids. V trimming: 4 bases; J trimming: 12 bases; junction bases outside the gene matches: 12. Here the CDR3 DNA reads TGTGCCAGCAGCTCCTTGGGGGGGAAGGCAGTGCAGTTCTTC. It yields the protein CASSSLGGKAVQFF.

This clone was recorded a few times. The chain has TRBV4-2 and TRBJ2-4; D possibly uses TRBD1 or TRBD2 (5 bases each). Germline V gene data show CDR1 as LGHNA and CDR2 as YNFKEQ. There are 17 residues in the CDR3. Deletions cut 1 base from V and 7 bases from J, with 20 bases between. The CDR3 DNA follows: TGTGCCAGCAGCCAAGCTTTGGGTCAGGGTGGAGGCAACATTCAGTACTTC. It translates to CASSQALGQGGGNIQYF.

The gene calls are TRBV29-1 and TRBJ1-5, with unresolved D. CDR1 and CDR2 from the germline V gene are SQVTM and ANQGSEA. CDR3 length equals 13 residues. V was cut by 6 bases and J by 2 bases, with 11 bases left in between. The CDR3 DNA is TGCAGCGTAGCGGACGGCGGCAATCAGCCCCAGCATTTT. It is translated as CSVADGGNQPQHF.

The chain employs TRBV2 and TRBJ1-4; D may be TRBD1 (6 bases). This CDR3 region has 16 residues. The V and J ends lost 6 bases and 2 bases respectively, with 16 bases between them. The germline gives CDR1 SNHLY, CDR2 FYNNEI. CDR3 nucleotides: TGTGCCAGCAGGCATACACAGGGTGTCACTAATGAAAAACTGTTTTTT. Encoded protein: CASRHTQGVTNEKLFF.

This rearrangement joins TRBV6-1 to TRBJ2-3; 8 bases are shared with TRBD2. The CDR3 is 14 amino acids. Germline V gives CDR1 MNHNS, CDR2 SASEGT. V dropped 7 bases and J dropped 4; count of bases not matched to a gene: 7. CDR3 sequence reads: CASTLSGSPDTQYF. The CDR3, as DNA: TGTGCCAGCACCTTGAGCGGGAGCCCAGATACGCAGTATTTT.

The chain is built from TRBV18 and TRBJ1-1; D may be TRBD1 (6 bases). From germline, CDR1 is KGHSH and CDR2 LQKENI. This CDR3 contains 14 residues. V lost 3 bases and J 0 bases, leaving 8 bases between the germline ends. The CDR3 reads CASSPDRVNTEAFF. As DNA, the CDR3 is TGTGCCAGCTCACCGGACAGAGTGAACACTGAAGCTTTCTTT.